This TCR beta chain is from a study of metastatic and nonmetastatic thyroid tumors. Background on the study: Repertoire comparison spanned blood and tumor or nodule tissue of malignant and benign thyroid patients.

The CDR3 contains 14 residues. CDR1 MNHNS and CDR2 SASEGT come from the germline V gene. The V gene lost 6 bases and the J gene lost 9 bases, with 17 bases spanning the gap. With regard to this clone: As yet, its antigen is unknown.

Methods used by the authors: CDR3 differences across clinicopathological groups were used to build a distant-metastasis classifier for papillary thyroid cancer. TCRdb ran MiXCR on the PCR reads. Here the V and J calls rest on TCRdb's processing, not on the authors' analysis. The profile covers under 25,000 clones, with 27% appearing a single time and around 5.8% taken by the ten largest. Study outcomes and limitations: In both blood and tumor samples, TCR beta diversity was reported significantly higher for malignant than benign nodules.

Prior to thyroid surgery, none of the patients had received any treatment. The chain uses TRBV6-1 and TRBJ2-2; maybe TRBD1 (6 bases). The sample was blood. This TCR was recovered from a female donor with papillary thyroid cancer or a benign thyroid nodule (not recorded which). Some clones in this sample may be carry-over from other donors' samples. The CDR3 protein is CASSWGPMAWELFF. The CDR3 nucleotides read TGTGCCAGCAGCTGGGGGCCAATGGCTTGGGAGCTGTTTTTT.